This TCR beta chain was sequenced for a study of Graves' ophthalmopathy and Graves' hyperthyroidism. Study summary: Peripheral blood was gathered at first diagnosis, ahead of any treatment whatsoever. Study-wide results and limits: A majority of expanded thyroid clonotypes exceeding 0.001 frequency were likewise present in blood.

Trimming took 5 bases from V and 3 from J, leaving 14 bases between them. Germline V gene data show CDR1 as SGHDT and CDR2 as YYEEEE. This CDR3 has 14 residues. Of note for this clonotype: Its antigen is unknown.

RNA transcripts served as template for amplifying TCR beta CDR3 sequences. HTBI primers were employed in first-round RT-PCR, then a second-round multiplex PCR followed. TCRdb ran MiXCR on the multiplex PCR reads and lists one entry per CDR3 protein. The sample gives about 210,000 distinct CDR3 sequences, 25% to 35% of which show up once; approximately 8.2% is in the top ten. If patients had other autoimmune diseases, uncontrolled infections, pregnancy or lactation, they were excluded. The rearrangement joins TRBV5-6 to TRBJ1-1, with a tentative D call TRBD1 (6 bases). Sequencing was carried out using peripheral blood. This clonotype was sampled from a man aged 50 or older with Graves' ophthalmopathy. The CDR3 is CASSPAGAHTEAFF. The CDR3 DNA is TGTGCCAGCAGTCCCGCGGGGGCTCACACTGAAGCTTTCTTT.